One and the same sample provided the 2 T cell receptor beta chains below, sequenced in a study of T-cell reconstitution after alpha-beta-depleted transplantation in children. Researchers prepared the TCRbeta library using unique molecular identifiers, the study reports. TCRdb ran MiXCR on the PCR reads and lists one entry per CDR3 protein. The table lists around 190,000 distinct CDR3 sequences, approximately 6.9% of them singletons. Sequenced here: PBMCs, sampled before TCRalphabeta/CD19-depleted stem cell transplant. The source of these receptors is a boy aged 2 to 9 with acute lymphoblastic leukemia, due to receive a stem cell transplant.

CDR3 sequence: CASSPGQIFYGYTF. The CDR3 DNA is TGTGCCAGCAGCCCCGGGCAGATCTTCTATGGCTACACCTTC. The rearrangement uses TRBV7-2 and TRBJ1-2; unclear D gene. The germline gives CDR1 SGHTA, CDR2 FQGNSA. Trimming left V 5 bases short and J 4 bases short, with 14 bases between. The CDR3 is 14 residues long.

Comments on this clonotype: Its ends do not fully match the called genes, so a read error is possible. The chain recombines TRBV11-3 with TRBJ1-6; 8 bases map to TRBD1. CDR1 and CDR2 from the germline V gene are SGHNT and YENEEA. The CDR3 contains 20 residues. The CDR3 reads CACSLVMSYTDRVHHSPLHF. The CDR3 coding sequence is TGTGCCTGCAGCTTAGTCATGTCTTACACGGACAGGGTTCATCATTCACCCCTCCACTTT.